The clone carrying this TCR beta chain has only a few counts. The data derive from a study of blood T cell repertoires in COVID-19. Here immunoSEQ multiplex PCR was the method, and the copy in TCRdb shows in-frame clones only, minus some. The sample lists 98,000 or so clones; about 86% were seen once. With 4 bases clipped from V and 5 bases from J, the junction kept 4 bases outside the gene matches. CDR3 size: 13 residues. Germline CDR1 MRHNA, CDR2 SNTAGT. The source of this sequence is a woman aged 55-70 years in a cohort sampled during active or convalescent COVID-19. The V and J genes are TRBV6-4 and TRBJ1-1, with 7 bases lining up with TRBD1. Sequencing was carried out using peripheral blood. This CDR3 reads CASSAQQGTEAFF. The CDR3 nucleotides are TGTGCCAGCAGTGCCCAACAGGGGACTGAAGCTTTCTTT.